These 25 T cell receptor beta chains were sequenced from one sample in a study of Graves' ophthalmopathy and Graves' hyperthyroidism (dated by TCRdb to 2016 to 2019). Data came from an Illumina HiSeq 2000. For repertoire sequencing, TCR beta CDR3 regions were amplified from RNA transcripts. The first round of RT-PCR was done with HTBI primers and the Qiagen OneStep RT-PCR kit, and was followed by a second round of multiplex PCR, then size selection and purification. Using fastp trimming at Q25 and MiXCR clonotype assembly, TCRdb reanalyzed the public sequencing data and kept in-frame beta chains. Rows with a matching CDR3 protein are joined into one entry that keeps the most common DNA and genes. For this sample the table gives over 150,000 distinct CDR3 sequences, of which about 40% were detected only once. The ten top clones hold approximately 6.3% of the sample. Sequenced input: peripheral blood. These receptors were collected from a woman between 40 and 55 years old with Graves' ophthalmopathy. Donor details come from another sample of the same person, matched by shared clones.

This chain joins TRBV12-5 and TRBJ1-2; D is uncertain. V was pared by 1 base and J by 2 bases, with 5 bases between. This CDR3 is 13 amino acids long. Germline lookup yields CDR1 LGHNT and CDR2 FRNRAP. The CDR3 is CASGLGPNYGYTF. The CDR3 DNA follows: TGTGCTAGTGGTTTGGGACCGAACTATGGCTACACCTTC.

V is TRBV6-5 and J is TRBJ2-2; 7 nucleotides agree with TRBD1. The ends lost 5 bases at V and 6 bases at J; junction bases unmatched: 3. This CDR3 spans 13 amino acids. CDR1 is MNHEY, CDR2 SVGAGI, per germline. Written as DNA, the CDR3 is TGTGCCAGCAGTAACAGGGGTGCCGGGGAGCTGTTTTTT. It yields the protein CASSNRGAGELFF.

This clonotype has at least ten counts. The chain recombines TRBV11-1 with TRBJ1-1; D unclear. V was shortened by 0 bases and J by 2 bases, with 1 base between the two germline ends. Per germline, CDR1 SGHAT and CDR2 FQDESV (reference sequence). The CDR3 extends over 12 amino acids. In nucleotides, the CDR3 is TGTGCCAGCAGCTTAGCCAACACTGAAGCTTTCTTT. Protein sequence: CASSLANTEAFF.

V is TRBV11-2 and J is TRBJ2-5, with 7 bases lining up with TRBD1. With V trimmed by 5 bases and J by 5 bases, 11 bases remained unmatched. From germline, CDR1 is SGHAT and CDR2 FQNNGV. The CDR3 sequence is 15 residues long. The CDR3 loop reads CASSPRQGRWETQYF. CDR3 nucleotides: TGTGCCAGCAGCCCCAGACAGGGTCGTTGGGAGACCCAGTACTTC.

The chain uses TRBV6-5 and TRBJ2-5; perhaps TRBD1 as D (6 bases). Trimming cost V 1 base and J 0 bases, with 9 bases left between them. CDR1 is MNHEY, CDR2 SVGAGI, per germline. The CDR3 consists of 15 residues. CDR3 coding DNA: TGTGCCAGCAGTTACTGGGACACCCACCAAGAGACCCAGTACTTC. The encoded protein is CASSYWDTHQETQYF.

This clonotype appeared many times. The rearrangement links TRBV29-1 to TRBJ2-7; 8 bases line up with TRBD1. Germline V gene data show CDR1 as SQVTM and CDR2 as ANQGSEA. This CDR3 region has 14 residues. Trimming removed 8 bases from V and 7 bases from J; junction bases left unmatched: 16. CDR3 DNA: TGCAGCATCCGCGGGGCAGGGGGCGGAGGGGAGCAGTACTTC. Protein sequence: CSIRGAGGGGEQYF.

The chain has TRBV10-3 and TRBJ2-7; 7 bases line up with TRBD1. The CDR3 spans 15 residues. The V segment lost 2 bases and the J segment 6 bases; nucleotides outside the gene matches: 10. CDR1 ENHRY and CDR2 SYGVKD come from the germline V gene. The CDR3: CAISEGGTGAGEQYF. CDR3 DNA sequence: TGTGCCATCAGTGAGGGAGGTACAGGGGCCGGCGAGCAGTACTTC.

This clonotype has a count of ten or more. The chain couples TRBV28 to TRBJ2-7; 13 bases match TRBD2. This CDR3 has 15 amino acids. Germline V gene sequence: CDR1 MDHEN, CDR2 SYDVKM. The trim removed 5 bases at V and 7 bases at J, leaving 8 bases unmatched. The CDR3 here is CASSNPGLAGSEQYF. CDR3 in DNA: TGTGCCAGCAGTAACCCGGGACTAGCGGGATCTGAGCAGTACTTC.

This clonotype was seen many times. The rearrangement links TRBV30 to TRBJ2-7, with D possibly called TRBD1 or TRBD2 (5 bases each). The CDR3 runs 15 residues. Germline V gives CDR1 GTSNPN, CDR2 SVGIG (reference sequence). V was cut by 2 bases and J by 2 bases, with 16 bases left in between. The CDR3 spells CAWSKPRDGTYEQYF. In DNA, the CDR3 is TGTGCCTGGAGTAAACCCCGGGACGGAACCTACGAGCAGTACTTC.

At least ten counts were recorded for this clonotype. The chain combines TRBV3-1 with TRBJ1-6; TRBD1 aligns across 8 bases. V lost 0 bases and J lost 10; bases outside the gene matches: 5. The CDR3 is 15 amino acids. Germline values: CDR1 LGHDT, CDR2 YNNKEL (reference sequence). CDR3 sequence reads: CASSQEDRVGSPLHF. In DNA form, the CDR3 reads TGTGCCAGCAGCCAAGAGGACAGGGTAGGATCACCCCTCCACTTT. Full variable domain (missing parts from reference TRBV3-1 and TRBJ1-6): DTAVSQTPKYLVTQMGNDKSIKCEQNLGHDTMYWYKQDSKKFLKIMFSYNNKELIINETVPNRFSPKSPDKAHLNLHINSLELGDSAVYFCASSQEDRVGSPLHFGNGTRLTVT.

This clonotype was seen repeatedly, ten times or more. The junction departs from the called germline gene at one end, perhaps through a read error. The chain links TRBV18 to TRBJ2-5, with D unresolved. Looked up from germline, CDR1 is KGHSH and CDR2 is LQKENI. There are 14 residues in the CDR3. The CDR3 DNA reads as TGTGCCAGCACACCAAGGGAAGAAAAAGAGACCCAGTACTTC. This sequence encodes CASTPREEKETQYF.

This clonotype was found many times. V usage is TRBV9 and J usage is TRBJ1-3; D gene uncertain. V lost 4 bases, J lost 1 base, and 18 bases lay in between. Germline V lookup: CDR1 SGDLS, CDR2 YYNGEE. The CDR3 runs 17 residues. For the CDR3, the DNA is TGTGCCAGCAGCCCCCGTTCGTTGGCAGGTTCTGGAAACACCATATATTTT. Protein product: CASSPRSLAGSGNTIYF. The whole variable domain, filled in from reference TRBV9 and TRBJ1-3, reads DSGVTQTPKHLITATGQRVTLRCSPRSGDLSVYWYQQSLDQGLQFLIQYYNGEERAKGNILERFSAQQFPDLHSELNLSSLELGDSALYFCASSPRSLAGSGNTIYFGEGSWLTVV.

This clonotype has a count of ten or more. V usage is TRBV5-1 and J usage is TRBJ2-2; TRBD2 matches at 13 bases. CDR3 length: 16 amino acids. Germline CDR1 is SGHRS and CDR2 is YFSETQ. V lost 4 bases, J lost 6 bases, and 6 bases stayed unmatched. The CDR3 here is CASSLGGLAGPGELFF. In DNA, the CDR3 is TGCGCCAGCAGCCTTGGGGGACTAGCGGGACCCGGGGAGCTGTTTTTT.

This sequence joins TRBV12-3 or TRBV12-4 and TRBJ2-7, with no clear D. V gave up 7 bases and J gave up 5 bases, with 18 bases separating them. The CDR3 runs to 14 residues. The CDR3 DNA follows: TGTGCCAGCAACGAATCCGGCCCCACCGACGAGCAGTACTTC. Protein product: CASNESGPTDEQYF.

V and J are TRBV20-1 and TRBJ2-7; 7 positions match TRBD2. The V segment lost 3 bases and the J segment 3 bases; nucleotides outside the gene matches: 2. Germline V gene lookup returns CDR1 DFQATT and CDR2 SNEGSKA (reference sequence). This CDR3 is built from 12 residues. In DNA form, the CDR3 reads TGCAGTGCTAGTTCGGGGGGCTACGAGCAGTACTTC. It codes for CSASSGGYEQYF.

V and J are TRBV6-2 or TRBV6-3 and TRBJ1-2; D is ambiguous. Germline loops: CDR1 MNHEY, CDR2 SVGEGT. The CDR3 sequence is 14 residues long. V lost 8 bases and J lost 1, with 14 bases in between. The CDR3 region is CASFQGSVNYGYTF. The CDR3, as DNA: TGTGCCAGCTTCCAAGGGAGCGTTAACTATGGCTACACCTTC.

This clonotype was observed many times. This chain uses TRBV6-5 with TRBJ1-2; 11 positions match TRBD1. Germline V gene sequence: CDR1 MNHEY, CDR2 SVGAGI. The CDR3 contains 15 residues. V shed 3 bases, J shed 4 bases, and the junction held 4 bases outside the gene matches. CDR3 in DNA: TGTGCCAGCAGTTATGGACAGGGGGCCGGCTATGGCTACACCTTC. Translated, it gives CASSYGQGAGYGYTF.

This clonotype was seen ten or more times. CDR3 coding DNA: TGTGCCAGCAGTTTAAGATGGGGGACCTACGAGCAGTACTTC. Its protein is CASSLRWGTYEQYF. The rearrangement uses TRBV27 and TRBJ2-7; either TRBD1 or TRBD2 may supply D (5 bases each). Germline CDR1 MNHEY, CDR2 SMNVEV (reference sequence). V dropped 2 bases and J dropped 2 bases, with 10 bases sitting between them. The CDR3 runs to 14 residues.

The rearrangement links TRBV2 to TRBJ2-4, with 7 bases that match TRBD2. V lost 2 bases, J lost 9 bases, and 4 bases stayed unmatched. Germline loops: CDR1 SNHLY, CDR2 FYNNEI. The CDR3 is 13 amino acids. CDR3 in amino acids: CASSEPLAVIQYF. DNA for the CDR3: TGTGCCAGCAGTGAACCCCTAGCGGTCATTCAGTACTTC.

The gene calls are TRBV7-2 and TRBJ1-1; no clear D. The V gene's germline CDR1 is SGHTA and CDR2 FQGNSA. V lost 5 bases to trimming and J lost 14 bases, with 18 bases between them. This CDR3 comprises 12 residues. CDR3 in DNA: TGTGCCAGCAGCCCCGGTACACCAATATCATTCTTT. Encoded protein: CASSPGTPISFF.

This clonotype was seen repeatedly, ten times or more. The chain recombines TRBV7-8 with TRBJ1-1; no clear D gene. Germline V gene lookup returns CDR1 SGHVS and CDR2 FQNEAQ. The V end lost 2 bases, the J end lost 4 bases, and 11 bases lay between the germline ends. The CDR3 spans 14 residues. The CDR3 reads CASSLTGSLTEAFF. The CDR3 nucleotides read TGTGCCAGCAGCTTAACGGGTTCTCTCACTGAAGCTTTCTTT.

This clonotype has at least ten counts. The rearrangement links TRBV28 to TRBJ2-7; D ambiguous. The CDR3 covers 14 residues. Trimming removed 8 bases at V and 7 bases at J, with 21 bases between. Germline CDR1 MDHEN, CDR2 SYDVKM. The CDR3, as DNA: TGTGCCAGCCAACCGGGCCCCGGGTCTTGGGAGCAGTACTTC. Translated: CASQPGPGSWEQYF.

This clonotype was observed at least ten times. The chain couples TRBV18 to TRBJ1-1; the D gene is possibly TRBD1 (6 bases). This CDR3 has 14 residues. Trimming removed 5 bases from V and 4 bases from J, with 14 bases in between. Germline CDR1 is KGHSH and CDR2 is LQKENI. The DNA for the CDR3 is TGTGCCAGCTCAGCAGGGGACCGTGGCACTGAAGCTTTCTTT. Protein product: CASSAGDRGTEAFF.

The V gene is TRBV6-1, the J gene TRBJ2-7, with TRBD2 as a possible D gene (6 bases). CDR1 and CDR2 (germline): MNHNS, SASEGT. Trimming stripped 5 bases from V and 0 bases from J, with 23 bases between. The CDR3 runs to 18 residues. Written as DNA, the CDR3 is TGTGCCAGCAGTTACGCGCTTCCCATAGCGGCCGCCTCCTACGAGCAGTACTTC. This gives the protein CASSYALPIAAASYEQYF.

The rearrangement uses TRBV24-1 and TRBJ1-1; 7 nucleotides line up with TRBD1. The CDR3 length is 15 residues. Germline V lookup: CDR1 KGHDR, CDR2 SFDVKD. V lost 4 bases, J lost 1 base, and 5 bases stayed unmatched. CDR3 amino acids: CATSDGGQPNTEAFF. For the CDR3, the DNA is TGTGCCACCAGTGACGGGGGACAGCCGAACACTGAAGCTTTCTTT.